This T cell receptor (beta chain) originates from a study of OX40 agonist ivuxolimab in advanced cancers. Some background on the complete study: Ivuxolimab was a fully human IgG2 agonistic monoclonal antibody targeting the costimulatory receptor OX40 (CD134). Among the roughly 52 dose-escalation patients, around 19 had hepatocellular carcinoma, approximately 15 melanoma, 9 renal cell carcinoma and 9 head and neck cancer. The paper covers the monotherapy dose-escalation part of the phase I ivuxolimab trial, which included N of about 50 patients. Peripheral TCRbeta sequencing aimed to test whether ivuxolimab altered TCR sequence diversity and caused clonal T-cell expansion. Partial responses occurred in three dose-escalation patients: two with cutaneous melanoma and one with hepatocellular carcinoma. Intravenous ivuxolimab was administered to patients every 2 weeks at six dose levels: 0.01, 0.1, 0.3, 1.5, 3 and 10 mg/kg. A male proportion of approximately 83% and a mean age of 60 years, ranging from 23 to 79, were recorded for the dose-escalation cohort. Patients were allowed to have had prior anti-PD-1, anti-PD-L1 or anti-CTLA-4 therapy, and less than 45% of the dose-escalation patients had previously received checkpoint inhibitors. Here is what the overall study found, with its caveats: After ivuxolimab, CD8+ T cells had more expanded clones than CD4+ T cells on average. The antigen specificity of the peripheral T cells that underwent clonal expansion was not determined. In the 0.1-3.0 mg/kg groups, partial responders had among the lowest normalized peripheral clonal expansion, particularly in CD8+ T cells. Low levels of normalized T-cell clonal expansion were also shown by some nonresponding patients. Clonal expansion of both CD4+ and CD8+ blood T cells was observed from baseline to week 6 at doses 0.1 to 3.0 mg/kg.

Regarding this clone: The specificity of this receptor is unknown. No quality values exist for individual bases; no much larger clone is one base distant.

The trial excluded patients who had a history of autoimmune disease or were on systemic immunosuppression. Peripheral blood for TCR sequencing was drawn from every dose cohort at baseline, at cycle 4 day 1 and at cycle 7 day 1. Samples were obtained from an open-label, multicenter, first-in-human phase I dose-escalation trial of ivuxolimab. Adults with locally advanced or metastatic head and neck squamous cell, hepatocellular, melanoma or renal cell carcinoma were enrolled in the trial. CD4+ and CD8+ T cells were sorted separately from peripheral blood before TCR sequencing. The CDR3, cysteine through phenylalanine, is 9 amino acids long. The kept DNA is CDR3 alone, 27 bases in frame from the first base. For sequencing of the TCRbeta CDR3 region, genomic DNA was extracted from the sorted cells. The immunoSEQ Assay was used for sequencing of TCRbeta CDR3 regions. Drawn from immuneACCESS, this table holds only the in-frame rearrangements with V and J called that TCRdb kept. Clones are partly lost; checked studies trace under half to an unresolved V gene and leave the rest unexplained. A total of about 150,000 clones appear in this sample, 75% to 95% of them only once. 0.95% to 1.4% of the sample lies in the top ten.

Rearrangement joined TRBV1 to TRBJ1-1. TRBV1 is reported as a pseudogene. The sample consisted of CD4+ or CD8+ T cells sorted from blood, taken in a trial of the OX40 agonist ivuxolimab. This clonotype was sampled from an adult with an advanced solid tumor such as melanoma, head and neck, liver or kidney cancer. The nucleotide sequence is given as TGCACCAGCAGCCCTATAGCTTTCTTT. It translates to CTSSPIAFF.